The 30 T cell receptor beta chains presented below share a single source sample, sequenced in a study of CD8 T cells in ankylosing spondylitis. General study results and limits: Seemingly distinctive of ankylosing spondylitis blood was a TCR beta motif formed by eight highly homologous variants.

TCRdb re-called the 5' RACE reads with MiXCR, one entry per CDR3 protein. This table holds more than 600,000 distinct CDR3 sequences, 15% to 20% found once. These receptors' targets are unknown. The sequencing sample was made of blood, either unsorted or a sorted T cell fraction (not recorded which). Every receptor here comes from a male donor with ankylosing spondylitis.

This clonotype was detected many times. The chain employs TRBV6-1 and TRBJ1-1; no clear D. V gave up 7 bases and J gave up 6 bases, with 9 bases separating them. Germline V gene lookup returns CDR1 MNHNS and CDR2 SASEGT. CDR3 length: 11 amino acids. For the CDR3, the DNA is TGTGCCAGCATTCACCTGCCTGAAGCTTTCTTT. Protein sequence: CASIHLPEAFF.

The J gene is TRBJ2-3, the V gene TRBV4-3, with 12 nucleotides matching TRBD2. The germline gives CDR1 LGHNA, CDR2 YSLEER. The CDR3 is 18 amino acids. With V trimmed by 3 bases and J by 0 bases, 7 bases remained unmatched. The CDR3 region has the DNA TGCGCCAGCAGCCACGACTTCGGACTAGCGGGAAGCACAGATACGCAGTATTTT. This gives the protein CASSHDFGLAGSTDTQYF.

This clonotype was observed many times. The chain combines TRBV29-1 with TRBJ1-2; maybe TRBD1 (6 bases). This CDR3 spans 13 amino acids. Trimming removed 8 bases from V and 8 bases from J, with 21 bases in between. CDR1 and CDR2 (germline): SQVTM, ANQGSEA. The CDR3 loop reads CSTTIGGQRGYTF. CDR3 coding DNA: TGCAGCACCACAATCGGGGGGCAACGAGGCTACACCTTC.

The chain joins TRBV9 to TRBJ1-3; D gene unclear. Germline CDR1 is SGDLS and CDR2 is YYNGEE. The CDR3 has 14 residues. Trimming removed 4 bases at V and 0 bases at J, with 8 bases between. The CDR3 DNA reads as TGTGCCAGCAGCCCCCTCAGCTCTGGAAACACCATATATTTT. Amino acid sequence: CASSPLSSGNTIYF.

This chain connects TRBV7-3 to TRBJ2-2; TRBD2 might be the D (6 bases). V was pared by 5 bases and J by 5 bases, with 21 bases between. CDR3 length: 17 amino acids. Germline assignment: CDR1 SGHTA and CDR2 FQGTGA. This CDR3 reads CASSRQSAGGRTGELFF. CDR3 in DNA: TGTGCCAGCAGCAGACAAAGCGCCGGGGGTAGGACCGGGGAGCTGTTTTTT.

This clonotype has just a few counts. The rearrangement joins TRBV7-9 to TRBJ1-1; D might be TRBD1 (5 bases). The CDR3 totals 15 residues. CDR1 is SEHNR, CDR2 FQNEAQ, per germline (reference sequence). Deletions cut 6 bases from V and 1 base from J, with 15 bases between. The CDR3 region has the DNA TGTGCCAGCAGTCCAGCGGGGGTTCCGAACACTGAAGCTTTCTTT. Amino acids: CASSPAGVPNTEAFF.

The chain carries TRBV2 and TRBJ2-7; 13 bases are shared with TRBD2. The CDR3 runs to 15 residues. The germline gives CDR1 SNHLY, CDR2 FYNNEI. V was pared by 6 bases and J by 6 bases, with 8 bases of the junction left unmatched. This CDR3 is CASRKLAGGPSEQYF. CDR3 coding DNA: TGTGCCAGCAGAAAACTAGCGGGAGGGCCGAGCGAGCAGTACTTC.

CDR3 nucleotides: TGTGCCAGCTCAGATACAGGGAAAACGGCTAGCGAGCAGTACTTC. It yields the protein CASSDTGKTASEQYF. J is TRBJ2-7 and V is TRBV18; D may be TRBD1 (6 bases). The CDR3 spans 15 residues. Trimming shortened V by 5 bases and J by 6 bases, and 20 bases separated the two germline ends. Germline CDR1 is KGHSH and CDR2 is LQKENI.

This clonotype was detected many times. J is TRBJ2-1 and V is TRBV29-1; D is tentatively TRBD1 or TRBD2 (7 bases each). This CDR3 is 12 amino acids long. Germline V gives CDR1 SQVTM, CDR2 ANQGSEA. Deletions cut 8 bases from V and 6 bases from J, with 14 bases between. CDR3 loop: CSQGGGGNEQFF. CDR3 in DNA: TGCAGCCAGGGGGGAGGGGGCAATGAGCAGTTCTTC.

This chain links TRBV7-9 with TRBJ2-2, with 7 positions matching TRBD2. CDR3 length: 15 amino acids. Germline V gene sequence: CDR1 SEHNR, CDR2 FQNEAQ (reference sequence). After removal of 2 bases from V and 4 bases from J, the junction contained 4 bases not matched to a gene. CDR3 in DNA: TGTGCCAGCAGCTTACTTGGCGGGAGCACCGGGGAGCTGTTTTTT. Translating gives CASSLLGGSTGELFF.

The CDR3 sequence: CASCPRWGGIQYF. For the CDR3, the DNA is TGTGCCAGCTGCCCGAGGTGGGGGGGCATTCAGTACTTC. The chain employs TRBV6-1 and TRBJ2-4; 7 nucleotides line up with TRBD2. The CDR3 consists of 13 residues. Per the germline V gene, CDR1 is MNHNS and CDR2 is SASEGT. V lost 8 bases to trimming and J lost 9 bases; unmatched junction nucleotides: 10.

V is TRBV18 and J is TRBJ2-1; TRBD2 matches at 8 bases. Trimming took 5 bases from V and 8 from J; bases not matched to a gene: 14. The length of the CDR3 is 16 residues. Germline CDR1 KGHSH, CDR2 LQKENI. The CDR3 spells CASSELEWRGADEQFF. The CDR3 coding sequence is TGTGCCAGCTCAGAGCTCGAGTGGCGGGGGGCCGATGAGCAGTTCTTC.

The chain is built from TRBV6-1 and TRBJ2-3, with D possibly being TRBD2 (6 bases). With 8 bases removed from V and 0 bases from J, the gap between germline ends came to 18 bases. This CDR3 region has 16 residues. CDR1 is MNHNS, CDR2 SASEGT, per germline. The CDR3 protein is CASSDYGGDSTDTQYF. CDR3 sequence (DNA): TGTGCCAGCTCGGACTATGGCGGGGATAGCACAGATACGCAGTATTTT.

This chain uses TRBV29-1 with TRBJ1-1; 10 bases fit TRBD1. The CDR3 length is 16 residues. Germline CDR1 and CDR2: SQVTM and ANQGSEA. V was pared by 5 bases and J by 1 base, with 10 bases of the junction left unmatched. CDR3 sequence (DNA): TGCAGCGTTTCCGGGACAGGGGATGGAGGGAACACTGAAGCTTTCTTT. Residues: CSVSGTGDGGNTEAFF. Together with reference TRBV29-1 and TRBJ1-1, the CDR3 gives the full variable domain: SAVISQKPSRDICQRGTSLTIQCQVDSQVTMMFWYRQQPGQSLTLIATANQGSEATYESGFVIDKFPISRPNLTFSTLTVSNMSPEDSSIYLCSVSGTGDGGNTEAFFGQGTRLTVV.

The chain carries TRBV7-9 and TRBJ1-5; no firm D call. The CDR3 runs to 13 residues. V dropped 5 bases and J dropped 6 bases, with 11 bases sitting between them. In germline, CDR1 is SEHNR, CDR2 FQNEAQ (reference sequence). Here the CDR3 DNA reads TGTGCCAGCAGCACACGACTCGGTCAGCCCCAGCATTTT. It translates to CASSTRLGQPQHF.

The J gene is TRBJ2-7, the V gene TRBV5-1; D not certain. Trimming took 3 bases from V and 7 from J, leaving 14 bases between them. CDR1 SGHRS and CDR2 YFSETQ come from the germline V gene. This CDR3 is 13 amino acids long. Here the CDR3 reads CASSSLSIPEQYF. The DNA of the CDR3 is TGCGCCAGCAGCTCCCTTTCTATTCCTGAGCAGTACTTC.

This clonotype was recorded a few times. The V call is TRBV14, the J call TRBJ2-7; D assignment may be TRBD1 or TRBD2 (6 bases each). This CDR3 comprises 15 residues. Trimming cost V 0 bases and J 5 bases, with 14 bases left between them. Germline V lookup: CDR1 SGHDN, CDR2 FVKESK. CDR3 sequence: CASSQDVPGAHEQYF. Written as DNA, the CDR3 is TGTGCCAGCAGCCAAGATGTCCCGGGGGCCCACGAGCAGTACTTC.

This chain links TRBV7-9 with TRBJ2-1; 7 bases agree with TRBD2. The CDR3 has 15 residues. Trimming took 5 bases from V and 8 from J; bases not matched to a gene: 12. Germline V gives CDR1 SEHNR, CDR2 FQNEAQ (reference sequence). The CDR3 is CASSPNRLASDEQFF. The CDR3 region has the DNA TGTGCCAGCAGCCCCAACCGACTAGCATCAGATGAGCAGTTCTTC.

The table lists this clonotype with a few counts. The V gene is TRBV5-1, the J gene TRBJ2-7, with D possibly TRBD1 on 5 matching bases. The CDR3 is 15 residues long. The V gene lost 0 bases and the J gene lost 6 bases, with 16 bases spanning the gap. The germline CDR1 and CDR2 sequences are SGHRS and YFSETQ. DNA of the CDR3: TGCGCCAGCAGCTTGGCCCAGGGTGGCCCAAGCGAGCAGTACTTC. Its protein product is CASSLAQGGPSEQYF.

There are a few counts of this clonotype. The chain combines TRBV29-1 with TRBJ2-1; D remains ambiguous. Germline V gene sequence: CDR1 SQVTM, CDR2 ANQGSEA. This CDR3 has 10 residues. V dropped 3 bases and J dropped 8 bases, with 5 bases sitting between them. CDR3 DNA sequence: TGCAGCGTTGACCCCCATGAGCAGTTCTTC. This codes for CSVDPHEQFF.

This clonotype was detected only a few times. The CDR3 protein is CASSQEGASGWETQYF. The CDR3 bases are TGCGCCAGCAGCCAAGAGGGAGCTAGCGGATGGGAGACCCAGTACTTC. V gene TRBV4-1 combines with J gene TRBJ2-5; 7 nucleotides line up with TRBD2. The CDR3 extends over 16 amino acids. The V segment lost 0 bases and the J segment 5 bases; nucleotides outside the gene matches: 9. Germline values: CDR1 MGHRA, CDR2 YSYEKL.

This clonotype was seen more than once but under ten times. An end of the junction does not agree with germline; a read error may underlie this. The V call is TRBV5-1, the J call TRBJ2-5, with TRBD2 matching 10 bases. The CDR3 has 16 amino acids. The germline V gene has CDR1 SGHRS and CDR2 YFSETQ. The CDR3 bases are TGCGCCAGCAGCTTGGATATTAGCGGGAGGAGAGAGACCCTGTACTTC. Translation: CASSLDISGRRETLYF.

In DNA form, the CDR3 reads TGTGCCAGCAGCACCGGGACAGGGGGGAGACTTCAGTACTTC. Its protein is CASSTGTGGRLQYF. This chain joins TRBV27 and TRBJ2-4, with 11 positions matching TRBD1. Germline V gene sequence: CDR1 MNHEY, CDR2 SMNVEV (reference sequence). V was clipped by 6 bases and J by 11 bases; unmatched bases: 9. CDR3 size: 14 residues.

This chain joins TRBV2 and TRBJ2-1; D remains unclear. V lost 7 bases and J 11 bases, leaving 15 bases between the germline ends. CDR1 and CDR2 from the germline V gene are SNHLY and FYNNEI. The CDR3 totals 12 residues. The CDR3 sequence: CASTAGAPKQFF. Written as DNA, the CDR3 is TGTGCCAGCACCGCCGGTGCCCCGAAGCAGTTCTTC.

The V gene is TRBV5-1, the J gene TRBJ1-5; D possibly corresponds to TRBD1 (5 bases). The V gene lost 2 bases and the J gene lost 4 bases, with 10 bases spanning the gap. This CDR3 is 14 amino acids long. Germline-derived CDR1 and CDR2 are SGHRS and YFSETQ. The CDR3: CASSLYGGNQPQHF. The CDR3 nucleotides are TGCGCCAGCAGCTTATACGGGGGGAATCAGCCCCAGCATTTT. The full variable domain, rest sourced from reference TRBV5-1 and TRBJ1-5, is KAGVTQTPRYLIKTRGQQVTLSCSPISGHRSVSWYQQTPGQGLQFLFEYFSETQRNKGNFPGRFSGRQFSNSRSEMNVSTLELGDSALYLCASSLYGGNQPQHFGDGTRLSIL.

The chain couples TRBV12-3 or TRBV12-4 to TRBJ2-5, with D perhaps matching TRBD1 or TRBD2 (5 bases each). The CDR3 loop spans 16 amino acids. V was shortened by 3 bases and J by 2 bases, with 16 bases between the two germline ends. The CDR3: CASSLGDPQGQETQYF. The CDR3 region has the DNA TGTGCCAGCAGTTTGGGGGACCCTCAAGGGCAAGAGACCCAGTACTTC.

The CDR3 loop is CASSPPGTIYNEQFF. CDR3 nucleotides: TGTGCCAGCTCACCACCGGGGACAATCTACAATGAGCAGTTCTTC. J is TRBJ2-1 and V is TRBV18, with TRBD1 as a possible D gene (6 bases). Trimming cost V 0 bases and J 3 bases, with 9 bases left between them. CDR3 length: 15 amino acids. Germline CDR1 KGHSH, CDR2 LQKENI.

This chain links TRBV5-1 with TRBJ2-1; D might be TRBD1 or TRBD2, each matching 5 bases. This CDR3 comprises 14 residues. The germline gives CDR1 SGHRS, CDR2 YFSETQ. With 0 bases removed from V and 6 bases from J, the gap between germline ends came to 10 bases. CDR3 sequence (DNA): TGCGCCAGCAGCTTGGCCGGGACCACCAATGAGCAGTTCTTC. Its protein product is CASSLAGTTNEQFF.

V is TRBV7-9 and J is TRBJ2-5, with D possibly TRBD2 on 5 matching bases. This CDR3 is built from 12 residues. V lost 4 bases and J lost 3, with 6 bases in between. Germline loops: CDR1 SEHNR, CDR2 FQNEAQ (reference sequence). The CDR3 nucleotides are TGTGCCAGCAGCTCGACTAAAGAGACCCAGTACTTC. Protein: CASSSTKETQYF.

The genes are TRBV7-3 and TRBJ2-2, with D unclear. Germline CDR1 reads SGHTA; CDR2 reads FQGTGA. V gave up 2 bases and J gave up 8 bases, with 6 bases separating them. The CDR3 contains 12 residues. The CDR3 reads CASSLESGELFF. CDR3 DNA sequence: TGTGCCAGCAGCTTAGAGTCGGGGGAGCTGTTTTTT. Supplemented by reference TRBV7-3 and TRBJ2-2, the full variable domain reads GAGVSQTPSNKVTEKGKYVELRCDPISGHTALYWYRQSLGQGPEFLIYFQGTGAADDSGLPNDRFFAVRPEGSVSTLKIQRTERGDSAVYLCASSLESGELFFGEGSRLTVL.